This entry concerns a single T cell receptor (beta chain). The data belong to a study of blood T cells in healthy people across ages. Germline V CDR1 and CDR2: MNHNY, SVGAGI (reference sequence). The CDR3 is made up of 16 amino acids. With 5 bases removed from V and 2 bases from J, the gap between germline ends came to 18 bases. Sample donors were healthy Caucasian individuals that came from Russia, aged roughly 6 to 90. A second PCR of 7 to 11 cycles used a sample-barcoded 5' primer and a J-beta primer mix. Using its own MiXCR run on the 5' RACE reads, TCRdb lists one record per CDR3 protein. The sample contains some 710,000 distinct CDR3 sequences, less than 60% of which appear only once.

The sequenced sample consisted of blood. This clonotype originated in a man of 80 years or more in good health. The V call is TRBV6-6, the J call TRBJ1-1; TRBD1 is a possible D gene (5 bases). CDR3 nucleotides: TGTGCCAGCAGTGGTTCTCCGGGACCCCGAAACACTGAAGCTTTCTTT. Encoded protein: CASSGSPGPRNTEAFF.